A selection of T cell receptor beta chains follows, all from one sample in a study of blood T cell repertoires in COVID-19. The repertoire was sequenced with immunoSEQ multiplex PCR; TCRdb's copy has only in-frame clones and lacks some. The table shows approximately 120,000 clones, with 84% occurring only once. Sequencing was carried out using peripheral blood. The receptors stem from a woman over 75 with active or convalescent COVID-19. CDR3s include the opening cysteine and the closing phenylalanine or tryptophan.

J gene: TRBJ2-2; V gene: TRBV9; CDR3 protein: CASSTRGLAGGNTGELFF
J gene: TRBJ1-6; V gene: TRBV11-3; CDR3 protein: CASSRGDMENSPLHF
J gene: TRBJ2-7; V gene: TRBV19; CDR3 protein: CASSIDQGSYEQYF
J gene: TRBJ2-1; V gene: TRBV14; CDR3 protein: CASSRSSSYNEQFF
J gene: TRBJ2-3; V gene: TRBV27; CDR3 protein: CASSLRTGIPDTQYF
J gene: TRBJ2-1; V gene: TRBV9; CDR3 protein: CASSALGTSYNEQFF
J gene: TRBJ2-2; V gene: TRBV6-5; CDR3 protein: CATRENTGELFF
J gene: TRBJ2-2; V gene: TRBV6-1; CDR3 protein: CASSANSGQGLTGELFF
J gene: TRBJ2-1; V gene: TRBV6-4; CDR3 protein: CASSDWGESQEFF
J gene: TRBJ1-6; V gene: TRBV7-9; CDR3 protein: CASSPGPGNSPLHF
J gene: TRBJ2-1; V gene: TRBV5-1; CDR3 protein: CASSLAVYGEQFF
J gene: TRBJ2-5; V gene: TRBV7-3; CDR3 protein: CASSWTSGETQYF
J gene: TRBJ2-2; V gene: TRBV4-2; CDR3 protein: CASSQVAVLNTGELFF
J gene: TRBJ2-7; V gene: TRBV5-4; CDR3 protein: CASSFGGPQGAYEQYF
J gene: TRBJ2-1; V gene: TRBV10-3; CDR3 protein: CATLAGETHEQFF
J gene: TRBJ2-3; V gene: TRBV5-4; CDR3 protein: CASSRGYDTQYF
J gene: TRBJ2-3; V gene: TRBV5-1; CDR3 protein: CASSLGRSTDTQYF
J gene: TRBJ1-5; V gene: TRBV10-3; CDR3 protein: CAISPTGGNSNQPQHF
J gene: TRBJ2-1; V gene: TRBV19; CDR3 protein: CASSMQREDHEQFF
J gene: TRBJ2-5; V gene: TRBV28; CDR3 protein: CASSLGGAETQYF
J gene: TRBJ1-3; V gene: TRBV5-1; CDR3 protein: CASSETGNSGNTIYF
J gene: TRBJ2-5; V gene: TRBV5-8; CDR3 protein: CASKKDRGYQETQYF
J gene: TRBJ1-4; V gene: TRBV7-8; CDR3 protein: CASRLQGIRNEKLFF
J gene: TRBJ1-1; V gene: TRBV2; CDR3 protein: CASSDQGAHTEAFF
J gene: TRBJ1-1; V gene: TRBV3-1/TRBV3-2; CDR3 protein: CASSSWSTEAFF
J gene: TRBJ1-3; V gene: TRBV28; CDR3 protein: CASRATGTGPGNTIYF
J gene: TRBJ2-7; V gene: TRBV11-3; CDR3 protein: CASSPRATSVYEQYF
J gene: TRBJ2-5; V gene: TRBV7-3; CDR3 protein: CASSLGGLAGDRKTQYF
J gene: TRBJ1-2; V gene: TRBV2; CDR3 protein: CASNPDSYGYTF
J gene: TRBJ1-2; V gene: TRBV7-9; CDR3 protein: CASSYDRGRGYTF
J gene: TRBJ1-2; V gene: TRBV28; CDR3 protein: CASHTVPGQGFYGYTF
J gene: TRBJ2-7; V gene: TRBV7-2; CDR3 protein: CASSLGPSGSYEQYF
J gene: TRBJ2-6; V gene: TRBV19; CDR3 protein: CASIGRTGSGANVLTF
J gene: TRBJ2-7; V gene: TRBV24-1; CDR3 protein: CATSDPVSYEQYF
J gene: TRBJ2-3; V gene: TRBV9; CDR3 protein: CASSVSGGQSTDTQYF
J gene: TRBJ2-5; V gene: TRBV7-9; CDR3 protein: CASSPGTSGSSLETQYF
J gene: TRBJ2-7; V gene: TRBV28; CDR3 protein: CAAQGALGYEQYF
J gene: TRBJ2-6; V gene: TRBV30; CDR3 protein: CAWSAFGGASSGANVLTF
J gene: TRBJ1-5; V gene: TRBV7-3; CDR3 protein: CASSSDRDQPQHF
J gene: TRBJ2-7; V gene: TRBV19; CDR3 protein: CASSIGTTSYEQYF
J gene: TRBJ1-1; V gene: TRBV29-1; CDR3 protein: CSVGRNTEAFF
J gene: TRBJ2-7; V gene: TRBV3-1/TRBV3-2; CDR3 protein: CASSLGTSGTYEQYF
J gene: TRBJ2-5; V gene: TRBV6-5; CDR3 protein: CASRPRDNQETQYF
J gene: TRBJ1-6; V gene: TRBV12-2; CDR3 protein: CASRPEGVSPLHF
J gene: TRBJ1-1; V gene: TRBV5-8; CDR3 protein: CASSLLGGGRQNTEAFF
J gene: TRBJ2-3; V gene: TRBV10-1; CDR3 protein: CASQGREGTDTQYF
J gene: TRBJ1-1; V gene: TRBV6-5; CDR3 protein: CASSYASGRWRTEAFF
J gene: TRBJ2-7; V gene: TRBV19; CDR3 protein: CASSYTGMEQYF
J gene: TRBJ2-5; V gene: TRBV30; CDR3 protein: CAWSRDSQETQYF
J gene: TRBJ1-1; V gene: TRBV6-4; CDR3 protein: CASREQGSTEAFF
J gene: TRBJ2-1; V gene: TRBV7-2; CDR3 protein: CASSGGDYYNEQFF
J gene: TRBJ2-7; V gene: TRBV20-1; CDR3 protein: CSARTYVEQYF
J gene: TRBJ1-1; V gene: TRBV5-1; CDR3 protein: CASRSTTGENTEAFF
J gene: TRBJ2-1; V gene: TRBV19; CDR3 protein: CASTAALAGRGEQFF
J gene: TRBJ2-7; V gene: TRBV11-2; CDR3 protein: CASSQGGTPIYEQYF